This entry lists 19 T cell receptor beta chains sequenced from one sample in a study of shared clonotypes between healthy human individuals. TCRdb's copy holds only in-frame clones and misses some; the assay was immunoSEQ multiplex PCR. The table records more than 550,000 clones, roughly two thirds of them present only once. Specimen: memory CD4+ T cells sorted from blood. Subset meaning: CD45RA-negative fraction. The receptors come from a woman aged 25-40 years in good health.

The chain joins TRBV11-2 to TRBJ1-1; 7 bases match TRBD1. Trimming cost V 1 base and J 0 bases; bases outside gene matches: 5. Germline-derived CDR1 and CDR2 are SGHAT and FQNNGV. The CDR3 contains 16 residues. CDR3 in amino acids: CASSLGPGTVNTEAFF. Here the CDR3 DNA reads TGTGCCAGCAGCTTAGGACCCGGGACAGTGAACACTGAAGCTTTCTTT.

The chain has TRBV7-9 and TRBJ2-4; TRBD1 matches 8 bases. CDR1 is SEHNR and CDR2 is FQNEAQ in the germline V gene (reference sequence). CDR3 length: 17 amino acids. V shed 5 bases, J shed 0 bases, and the junction held 9 bases outside the gene matches. CDR3 sequence: CASSPRDRLLAKNIQYF. As DNA, the CDR3 is TGTGCCAGCAGCCCCCGGGACAGGCTTCTAGCCAAAAACATTCAGTACTTC. Based on the CDR3 plus reference TRBV7-9 and TRBJ2-4, the full variable domain is DTGVSQNPRHKITKRGQNVTFRCDPISEHNRLYWYRQTLGQGPEFLTYFQNEAQLEKSRLLSDRFSAERPKGSFSTLEIQRTEQGDSAMYLCASSPRDRLLAKNIQYFGAGTRLSVL.

The chain is built from TRBV5-1 and TRBJ2-6; 8 nucleotides agree with TRBD1. Germline V gives CDR1 SGHRS, CDR2 YFSETQ. V dropped 5 bases and J dropped 4; count of bases not matched to a gene: 11. The CDR3 is made up of 17 amino acids. As DNA, the CDR3 is TGCGCCAGCAGTCCCGGGACAGGAGATTTAGGGGCCAACGTCCTGACTTTC. The encoded protein is CASSPGTGDLGANVLTF. The full variable domain, in which reference TRBV5-1 and TRBJ2-6 provide the parts outside the CDR3, is KAGVTQTPRYLIKTRGQQVTLSCSPISGHRSVSWYQQTPGQGLQFLFEYFSETQRNKGNFPGRFSGRQFSNSRSEMNVSTLELGDSALYLCASSPGTGDLGANVLTFGAGSRLTVL.

The chain employs TRBV5-1 and TRBJ1-4, with 7 bases lining up with TRBD1. J was trimmed by 12 bases and V by 1 base; bases with no gene match: 9. Germline V gene sequence: CDR1 SGHRS, CDR2 YFSETQ. This CDR3 contains 14 residues. This CDR3 reads CASSLTGARGELFF. The CDR3 coding sequence is TGCGCCAGCAGCTTGACAGGGGCCCGGGGGGAACTGTTTTTT.

CDR3 protein: CASSWDREGGELFF. The CDR3 DNA reads TGTGCCAGCAGTTGGGACAGGGAAGGGGGGGAGCTGTTTTTT. The chain combines TRBV27 with TRBJ2-2; 9 positions agree with TRBD1. CDR3 length equals 14 residues. Germline-derived CDR1 and CDR2 are MNHEY and SMNVEV (reference sequence). Trimming took 4 bases from V and 8 from J; bases not matched to a gene: 5.

This clone was counted a single time. The chain carries TRBV11-2 and TRBJ2-1; 12 nucleotides match TRBD2. With 1 base clipped from V and 11 bases from J, the junction kept 3 bases outside the gene matches. This CDR3 comprises 14 residues. Per the germline V gene, CDR1 is SGHAT and CDR2 is FQNNGV. CDR3 loop: CASSLGLAGVKQFF. CDR3 coding DNA: TGTGCCAGCAGCTTAGGACTAGCGGGAGTCAAGCAGTTCTTC.

The V and J genes are TRBV30 and TRBJ1-4, with unresolved D. V was cut by 4 bases and J by 0 bases, with 6 bases left in between. The CDR3 contains 13 residues. CDR1 GTSNPN and CDR2 SVGIG come from the germline V gene (reference sequence). The CDR3 DNA follows: TGTGCCTGGAAAATGGCAACTAATGAAAAACTGTTTTTT. Protein sequence: CAWKMATNEKLFF.

The chain carries TRBV28 and TRBJ2-7; 9 bases align to TRBD1. This CDR3 has 15 amino acids. The ends lost 6 bases at V and 4 bases at J; junction bases unmatched: 10. Per the germline V gene, CDR1 is MDHEN and CDR2 is SYDVKM. The CDR3 here is CASRTPGTGTYEQYF. Here the CDR3 DNA reads TGTGCCAGCAGAACTCCCGGGACAGGGACTTACGAGCAGTACTTC.

This rearrangement joins TRBV5-4 to TRBJ2-1, with 12 bases that match TRBD2. This CDR3 comprises 15 residues. The ends lost 4 bases at V and 6 bases at J; junction bases unmatched: 5. Germline V gene lookup returns CDR1 SGHNT and CDR2 YYREEE (reference sequence). In DNA, the CDR3 is TGTGCCAGCAGCATACGACTAGCGGGAGTCAATGAGCAGTTCTTC. This gives the protein CASSIRLAGVNEQFF.

The table lists this clone with a count of one. The chain uses TRBV6-1 and TRBJ1-3, with D uncertain. CDR3 length: 13 residues. The V gene's germline CDR1 is MNHNS and CDR2 SASEGT. The V and J ends lost 7 bases and 0 bases respectively, with 7 bases between them. The CDR3 DNA follows: TGTGCCAGCATCCGACCCTCTGGAAACACCATATATTTT. Translating it yields CASIRPSGNTIYF.

The chain links TRBV30 to TRBJ2-3; D is ambiguous. V was shortened by 4 bases and J by 3 bases, with 11 bases between the two germline ends. The germline CDR1 and CDR2 sequences are GTSNPN and SVGIG (reference sequence). The CDR3 contains 13 residues. CDR3 sequence: CAWIVDGTDTQYF. The CDR3 region has the DNA TGTGCCTGGATAGTGGATGGGACAGATACGCAGTATTTT.

The genes are TRBV6-6 and TRBJ2-7; 9 bases are a match to TRBD2. The germline V gene has CDR1 MNHNY and CDR2 SVGAGI (reference sequence). The CDR3 totals 14 residues. The ends lost 2 bases at V and 7 bases at J; junction bases unmatched: 6. In nucleotides, the CDR3 is TGTGCCAGCAGTTACGGAACTAGCGGGCGTGAGCAGTACTTC. It codes for CASSYGTSGREQYF.

V usage is TRBV30 and J usage is TRBJ2-7; possibly TRBD1 for D (5 bases). Germline values: CDR1 GTSNPN, CDR2 SVGIG (reference sequence). V was clipped by 0 bases and J by 9 bases, with 9 bases between them. The CDR3 loop spans 11 amino acids. The CDR3 sequence is CAWSVGDPQYF. The CDR3 DNA is TGTGCCTGGAGTGTAGGGGATCCGCAGTACTTC.

This clone was observed once. V usage is TRBV19 and J usage is TRBJ2-1; 9 nucleotides line up with TRBD2. This CDR3 spans 14 amino acids. With 4 bases clipped from V and 3 bases from J, the junction kept 1 base outside the gene matches. The germline CDR1 and CDR2 sequences are LNHDA and SQIVND (reference sequence). This CDR3 is CASSTREGYNEQFF. CDR3 coding DNA: TGTGCCAGTAGTACGCGGGAGGGCTACAATGAGCAGTTCTTC.

This sequence joins TRBV29-1 and TRBJ2-1, with a weak D call TRBD2 (6 bases). The CDR3 runs 14 residues. Germline lookup yields CDR1 SQVTM and CDR2 ANQGSEA. V dropped 7 bases and J dropped 9 bases, with 22 bases sitting between them. DNA for the CDR3: TGCAGCGCGATACTAGTTGGCGGGATAAGTGAGCAGTTCTTC. Protein: CSAILVGGISEQFF.

The V call is TRBV28, the J call TRBJ2-1; 11 bases map to TRBD2. With V trimmed by 3 bases and J by 5 bases, 6 bases remained unmatched. CDR1 is MDHEN and CDR2 is SYDVKM in the germline V gene. This CDR3 region has 16 residues. CDR3 residues: CASSFNSGRVNNEQFF. The DNA for the CDR3 is TGTGCCAGCAGTTTCAATAGCGGGAGGGTTAACAATGAGCAGTTCTTC.

This chain uses TRBV5-1 with TRBJ1-1, with D tentatively TRBD1 (5 bases). CDR3 length: 14 amino acids. The germline V gene encodes CDR1 SGHRS and CDR2 YFSETQ. Trimming took 2 bases from V and 5 from J, leaving 13 bases between them. CDR3 bases: TGCGCCAGCAGCTTTAAGGGGCCGGGGACTGAAGCTTTCTTT. This encodes CASSFKGPGTEAFF.

The J gene is TRBJ1-2, the V gene TRBV10-2; TRBD1 aligns across 7 bases. Trimming took 7 bases from V and 4 from J; bases not matched to a gene: 6. The CDR3 extends over 13 amino acids. CDR1 WSHSY and CDR2 SAAADI come from the germline V gene. CDR3 amino acids: CASNRQGGYGYTF. The CDR3 DNA follows: TGCGCCAGCAACCGACAGGGAGGCTATGGCTACACCTTC.

This clone was detected once. The CDR3 protein is CASRRAPQFNNEQFF. The CDR3 DNA follows: TGTGCCAGCAGGAGGGCCCCGCAATTCAACAATGAGCAGTTCTTC. The chain joins TRBV27 to TRBJ2-1; a weak D match, TRBD2 (5 bases). CDR3 length equals 15 residues. CDR1 is MNHEY, CDR2 SMNVEV, per germline (reference sequence). V gave up 6 bases and J gave up 5 bases, with 17 bases separating them.